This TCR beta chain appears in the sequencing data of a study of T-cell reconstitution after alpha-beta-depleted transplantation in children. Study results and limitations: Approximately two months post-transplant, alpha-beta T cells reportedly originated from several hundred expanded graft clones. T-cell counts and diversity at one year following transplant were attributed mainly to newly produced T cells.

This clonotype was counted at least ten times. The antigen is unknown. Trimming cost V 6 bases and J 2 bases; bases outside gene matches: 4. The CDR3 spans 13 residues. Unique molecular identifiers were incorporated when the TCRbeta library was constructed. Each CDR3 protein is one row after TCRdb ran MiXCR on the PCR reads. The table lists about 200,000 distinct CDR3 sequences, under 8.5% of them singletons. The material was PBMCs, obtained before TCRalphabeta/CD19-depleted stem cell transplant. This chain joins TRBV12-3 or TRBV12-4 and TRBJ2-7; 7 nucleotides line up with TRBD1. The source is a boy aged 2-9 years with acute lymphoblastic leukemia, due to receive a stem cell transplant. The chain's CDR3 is CASSKTGPYEQYF. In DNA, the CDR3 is TGTGCCAGCAGCAAGACAGGGCCCTACGAGCAGTACTTC.